This record covers a single T cell receptor (beta chain). This record belongs to a study of OX40 agonist ivuxolimab in advanced cancers. Turning to the study itself: Ivuxolimab doses were 0.01, 0.1, 0.3, 1.5, 3 or 10 mg/kg every 2 weeks.

Enrollment shut out patients with autoimmune disease history or systemic immunosuppression. Libraries were prepared by immunoSEQ multiplex PCR; TCRdb keeps only in-frame clonotypes and omits some of them. Found here are about 74,000 clones, around 84% of them singletons; the top ten hold under 2%. V lost 2 bases, J lost 4 bases, and 5 bases lay in between. Germline-derived CDR1 and CDR2 are SGHRS and YFSETQ. CDR3 length: 12 amino acids. Source: CD4+ or CD8+ T cells sorted from blood, taken in a trial of the OX40 agonist ivuxolimab. The gene calls are TRBV5-1 and TRBJ2-3; D unclear. This TCR was recovered from an adult with an advanced solid tumor such as melanoma, head and neck, liver or kidney cancer. CDR3 DNA: TGCGCCAGCAGCTTCTCCCCAGATACGCAGTATTTT. It codes for CASSFSPDTQYF.